A selection of T cell receptor beta chains follows, all from one sample in a study of beta chain features in type 1 diabetes. Produced via immunoSEQ multiplex PCR; TCRdb's table is partial and in-frame only. The sample holds 400,000 or so clones, over 8.5% seen once. What was sequenced was central memory CD4+ T cells from blood. Receptors originate from a man younger than 45 with type 1 diabetes. The CDR3 runs from the conserved cysteine through the conserved F or W. The order of the fields is clone size, V gene, J gene, D gene, CDR3 protein, CDR3 DNA. A D gene is named only where the DNA matches it firmly. Only some rows state a clone size, as once, few, many or a class for expanded clones.

clone_size: many
v_call: TRBV14
j_call: TRBJ2-3
d_call: -
cdr3_aa: CASSQFTLSTDTQYF
cdr3_nt: TGTGCCAGCAGCCAGTTTACCCTGAGCACAGATACGCAGTATTTT

clone_size: few
v_call: TRBV28
j_call: TRBJ2-7
d_call: TRBD1
cdr3_aa: CASSTAGGPFEQYF
cdr3_nt: TGTGCCAGCAGTACCGCAGGGGGCCCCTTCGAGCAGTACTTC

clone_size: few
v_call: TRBV28
j_call: TRBJ1-2
d_call: -
cdr3_aa: CASSMVKWGYTF
cdr3_nt: TGTGCCAGCAGTATGGTGAAGTGGGGCTACACCTTC

clone_size: -
v_call: TRBV10-3
j_call: TRBJ2-7
d_call: TRBD2
cdr3_aa: CATTGTSGKPYEQYF
cdr3_nt: TGTGCCACCACCGGGACTAGCGGTAAACCCTACGAGCAGTACTTC

clone_size: few
v_call: TRBV28
j_call: TRBJ2-7
d_call: -
cdr3_aa: CASISLGSYEQYF
cdr3_nt: TGTGCCAGCATCTCCCTCGGCTCCTACGAGCAGTACTTC

clone_size: few
v_call: TRBV5-1
j_call: TRBJ2-7
d_call: TRBD2
cdr3_aa: CASTASGSMEQYF
cdr3_nt: TGCGCCAGCACCGCTAGCGGGAGCATGGAGCAGTACTTC

clone_size: once
v_call: TRBV20-1
j_call: TRBJ2-7
d_call: -
cdr3_aa: CSAGPHYEQYF
cdr3_nt: TGCAGTGCTGGACCCCACTACGAGCAGTACTTC

clone_size: few
v_call: TRBV6-5
j_call: TRBJ2-7
d_call: -
cdr3_aa: CASSYSIAGARSEQYF
cdr3_nt: TGTGCCAGCAGTTACTCGATCGCAGGGGCCCGTTCCGAGCAGTACTTC

clone_size: few
v_call: TRBV5-1
j_call: TRBJ1-1
d_call: -
cdr3_aa: CASSDRGGYGTGRIF
cdr3_nt: TGCGCCAGCAGCGACAGAGGGGGTTACGGAACAGGACGAATCTTT

clone_size: -
v_call: TRBV5-1
j_call: TRBJ2-5
d_call: TRBD2
cdr3_aa: CASSLGLAGTAQETQYF
cdr3_nt: TGCGCCAGCAGCTTGGGACTAGCGGGAACCGCTCAAGAGACCCAGTACTTC

clone_size: -
v_call: TRBV11-3
j_call: TRBJ2-3
d_call: TRBD2
cdr3_aa: CASSFSGRQNTQYF
cdr3_nt: TGTGCCAGCAGCTTTAGCGGGAGGCAAAATACGCAGTATTTT

clone_size: many
v_call: TRBV29-1
j_call: TRBJ1-2
d_call: TRBD1
cdr3_aa: CSVYDRGGYTF
cdr3_nt: TGCAGCGTCTATGACAGGGGAGGCTACACCTTC

clone_size: -
v_call: TRBV7-9
j_call: TRBJ2-3
d_call: -
cdr3_aa: CASSQAAGPWADTQYF
cdr3_nt: TGTGCCAGCAGCCAGGCGGCGGGTCCGTGGGCAGATACGCAGTATTTT

clone_size: -
v_call: TRBV28
j_call: TRBJ1-4
d_call: -
cdr3_aa: CASSPGVEKLFF
cdr3_nt: TGTGCCAGCAGTCCGGGGGTTGAAAAACTGTTTTTT

clone_size: -
v_call: TRBV7-9
j_call: TRBJ2-3
d_call: -
cdr3_aa: CASSLRGVADTQYF
cdr3_nt: TGTGCCAGCAGCCTCCGAGGAGTGGCAGATACGCAGTATTTT

clone_size: -
v_call: TRBV27
j_call: TRBJ1-2
d_call: -
cdr3_aa: CASSLQANYGYTF
cdr3_nt: TGTGCCAGCAGTTTACAGGCTAACTATGGCTACACCTTC

clone_size: many
v_call: TRBV18
j_call: TRBJ2-3
d_call: -
cdr3_aa: CASSRDRPGTDTQYF
cdr3_nt: TGTGCCAGCTCGCGCGACAGACCCGGCACAGATACGCAGTATTTT

clone_size: few
v_call: TRBV11-3
j_call: TRBJ1-2
d_call: -
cdr3_aa: CASSPQQGDYGYTF
cdr3_nt: TGTGCCAGCAGCCCACAACAGGGAGACTATGGCTACACCTTC

clone_size: -
v_call: TRBV21-1
j_call: TRBJ2-5
d_call: -
cdr3_aa: CASSSGTGGETQYF
cdr3_nt: TGTGCCAGCAGCTCCGGGACAGGGGGCGAGACCCAGTACTTC

clone_size: few
v_call: TRBV6-5
j_call: TRBJ2-7
d_call: TRBD1
cdr3_aa: CASSSGQGSYEQYF
cdr3_nt: TGTGCCAGCAGTTCGGGACAGGGCTCCTACGAGCAGTACTTC

clone_size: few
v_call: TRBV5-6
j_call: TRBJ2-2
d_call: -
cdr3_aa: CASSLISGRTGELFF
cdr3_nt: TGTGCCAGCAGCTTGATATCAGGGCGGACCGGGGAGCTGTTTTTT

clone_size: many
v_call: TRBV27
j_call: TRBJ1-1
d_call: -
cdr3_aa: CASSFEGYTEAFF
cdr3_nt: TGTGCCAGCAGTTTTGAGGGATACACTGAAGCTTTCTTT

clone_size: many
v_call: TRBV28
j_call: TRBJ2-6
d_call: -
cdr3_aa: CASSLPLSGANVLTF
cdr3_nt: TGTGCCAGCAGTTTGCCCCTCTCTGGGGCCAACGTCCTGACTTTC

clone_size: -
v_call: TRBV6-5
j_call: TRBJ2-7
d_call: -
cdr3_aa: CASRNRVRGGEQYF
cdr3_nt: TGTGCCAGCAGGAACAGGGTACGAGGCGGCGAGCAGTACTTC

clone_size: -
v_call: TRBV19
j_call: TRBJ2-3
d_call: TRBD2
cdr3_aa: CASSIGTSPDTQYF
cdr3_nt: TGTGCCAGTAGTATAGGGACTAGCCCAGATACGCAGTATTTT

clone_size: few
v_call: TRBV10-1
j_call: TRBJ2-7
d_call: -
cdr3_aa: CASSESIGQNEQYF
cdr3_nt: TGCGCCAGCAGTGAGTCAATTGGACAAAACGAGCAGTACTTC

clone_size: -
v_call: TRBV6-1
j_call: TRBJ2-1
d_call: TRBD1
cdr3_aa: CASRAQGLNEQFF
cdr3_nt: TGTGCCAGCAGGGCACAGGGGCTCAATGAGCAGTTCTTC

clone_size: -
v_call: TRBV5-1
j_call: TRBJ1-1
d_call: -
cdr3_aa: CASSPGVLKEAFF
cdr3_nt: TGCGCCAGCAGCCCGGGGGTCCTGAAGGAAGCTTTCTTT

clone_size: -
v_call: TRBV29-1
j_call: TRBJ2-1
d_call: TRBD2
cdr3_aa: CSTIIAGGFNEQFF
cdr3_nt: TGCAGCACCATAATAGCGGGAGGGTTCAATGAGCAGTTCTTC

clone_size: many
v_call: TRBV27
j_call: TRBJ2-3
d_call: -
cdr3_aa: CASSLQGDTQYF
cdr3_nt: TGTGCCAGCAGTTTACAGGGAGATACGCAGTATTTT

clone_size: -
v_call: TRBV7-3
j_call: TRBJ2-1
d_call: -
cdr3_aa: CASSSLDASNNEQFF
cdr3_nt: TGTGCCAGCAGCTCCCTGGATGCCAGTAACAATGAGCAGTTCTTC

clone_size: -
v_call: TRBV19
j_call: TRBJ2-3
d_call: TRBD1
cdr3_aa: CASSRQGAGDTQYF
cdr3_nt: TGTGCCAGTAGTCGGCAGGGGGCGGGAGATACGCAGTATTTT

clone_size: many
v_call: TRBV6-5
j_call: TRBJ2-5
d_call: TRBD2
cdr3_aa: CASRSSGSGQTQYF
cdr3_nt: TGTGCCAGCAGATCAAGCGGGAGCGGGCAGACCCAGTACTTC

clone_size: few
v_call: TRBV18
j_call: TRBJ2-7
d_call: TRBD2
cdr3_aa: CASSPLASGISYEQYF
cdr3_nt: TGTGCCAGCTCACCGCTAGCTAGCGGGATCTCCTACGAGCAGTACTTC

clone_size: many
v_call: TRBV7-9
j_call: TRBJ1-1
d_call: -
cdr3_aa: CASSHGGEAFF
cdr3_nt: TGTGCCAGCAGCCATGGGGGTGAAGCTTTCTTT

clone_size: few
v_call: TRBV7-3
j_call: TRBJ2-2
d_call: TRBD1
cdr3_aa: CASSQGQATTGELFF
cdr3_nt: TGTGCCAGCAGCCAGGGACAGGCTACCACCGGGGAGCTGTTTTTT

clone_size: many
v_call: TRBV19
j_call: TRBJ2-1
d_call: TRBD2
cdr3_aa: CASSIDTAGYYNEQFF
cdr3_nt: TGTGCCAGTAGTATAGACACAGCGGGATATTACAATGAGCAGTTCTTC

clone_size: few
v_call: TRBV4-1
j_call: TRBJ2-1
d_call: TRBD1
cdr3_aa: CASSFSDRGLPNEQFF
cdr3_nt: TGCGCCAGCAGCTTCTCGGACAGGGGTCTCCCCAATGAGCAGTTCTTC

clone_size: -
v_call: TRBV2
j_call: TRBJ2-3
d_call: -
cdr3_aa: CASTSDKTDTQYF
cdr3_nt: TGTGCCAGCACCTCCGACAAGACAGATACGCAGTATTTT

clone_size: few
v_call: TRBV6-5
j_call: TRBJ2-1
d_call: -
cdr3_aa: CASSNTGTKFDEQFF
cdr3_nt: TGTGCCAGCAGTAACACAGGGACCAAGTTCGATGAGCAGTTCTTC

clone_size: -
v_call: TRBV7-2
j_call: TRBJ2-7
d_call: TRBD2
cdr3_aa: CASSWTSGSVQF
cdr3_nt: TGTGCCAGCAGCTGGACTAGCGGGAGCGTTCAATTC